The 26 T cell receptor beta chains listed next were all sequenced from one sample in a study of CXCR3-negative and CXCR3-positive naive CD8 T cells. In preparing the TRB cDNA libraries, 5' RACE with UMI labels was used. TCRdb derives one entry per CDR3 protein from the 5' RACE reads, leaving out DNA. This sample's table reports approximately 52,000 distinct CDR3 sequences. Sequenced: memory CD8+ T cells from blood. The receptor source for this set is a human donor in good health. Some clones in this sample may be carry-over from other donors' samples.

The chain joins TRBV7-8 to TRBJ1-5. Germline CDR1 is SGHVS and CDR2 is FQNEAQ. The CDR3 extends over 15 amino acids. CDR3 sequence: CASSLGVYSNQPQHF.

This chain links TRBV12-5 with TRBJ2-3; as DNA is missing, the TRBD2 call by TCRdb cannot be tested. This CDR3 comprises 17 residues. CDR1 and CDR2 from the germline V gene are LGHNT and FRNRAP. The CDR3 is CASGLPKRGASTDTQYF.

The CDR3 here is CSARALKAEDASLNIQYF. This chain uses TRBV20-1 with TRBJ2-4; as DNA is missing, the TRBD2 call by TCRdb cannot be tested. CDR3 size: 18 residues. The germline V gene encodes CDR1 DFQATT and CDR2 SNEGSKA (reference sequence).

This chain joins TRBV14 and TRBJ2-3. This CDR3 is built from 15 residues. The germline CDR1 and CDR2 sequences are SGHDN and FVKESK. The CDR3 protein is CASSQEDIRTDTQYF.

This chain joins TRBV13 and TRBJ2-5. This CDR3 spans 13 amino acids. Looked up from germline, CDR1 is PRHDT and CDR2 is FYEKMQ (reference sequence). This CDR3 reads CASSLRGWQTQYF.

V is TRBV7-2 and J is TRBJ2-7. The CDR3 has 12 amino acids. Germline V gene lookup returns CDR1 SGHTA and CDR2 FQGNSA. The CDR3 is CASSLDPNEQYF.

This chain uses TRBV14 with TRBJ2-7. The CDR3 runs 13 residues. Germline CDR1 reads SGHDN; CDR2 reads FVKESK. The CDR3 loop is CASSRASRSEQYF.

The chain couples TRBV24-1 to TRBJ2-2; TCRdb reports TRBD1, a call that lacks DNA to check it against. This CDR3 contains 16 residues. Looked up from germline, CDR1 is KGHDR and CDR2 is SFDVKD. The chain's CDR3 is CATSDLGQGSGGELFF.

V is TRBV19 and J is TRBJ2-2; checking the TCRdb D call of TRBD2 is not possible without DNA. The CDR3 runs to 14 residues. The germline gives CDR1 LNHDA, CDR2 SQIVND (reference sequence). This chain's CDR3 is CASSIDGRAGELFF.

The CDR3 region is CSARSRAGGPVYEQYF. The rearrangement uses TRBV20-1 and TRBJ2-7; TCRdb gives TRBD2 as the D gene, but with no DNA this cannot be confirmed. Germline V lookup: CDR1 DFQATT, CDR2 SNEGSKA (reference sequence). This CDR3 has 16 amino acids.

This chain links TRBV12-3 or TRBV12-4 with TRBJ2-6; as DNA is missing, the TRBD1 call by TCRdb cannot be tested. This CDR3 is 18 amino acids long. The CDR3 is CASLTRDRGLSGANVLTF.

The chain couples TRBV15 to TRBJ2-4; TCRdb indicates TRBD1, and absent DNA this call remains unverified. Per the germline V gene, CDR1 is LNHNV and CDR2 is YYDKDF (reference sequence). The CDR3 has 17 residues. The chain's CDR3 is CATSTSRLGLAKNIQYF.

The chain uses TRBV28 and TRBJ1-1. The CDR3 contains 15 residues. In germline, CDR1 is MDHEN, CDR2 SYDVKM. The CDR3 region is CASSLVAGMNTEAFF.

CDR3 region: CASNRNDHGYTF. The chain carries TRBV28 and TRBJ1-2. Germline CDR1 reads MDHEN; CDR2 reads SYDVKM. This CDR3 contains 12 residues.

The rearrangement joins TRBV6-2 or TRBV6-3 to TRBJ2-7; TCRdb calls TRBD1, which cannot be checked without DNA. The CDR3 has 13 amino acids. Germline assignment: CDR1 MNHEY and CDR2 SVGEGT. The CDR3 loop is CASGWDTSYEQYF.

The rearrangement uses TRBV28 and TRBJ2-7; TCRdb lists TRBD1, though no DNA is available to test this call. The CDR3 spans 13 residues. CDR1 is MDHEN and CDR2 is SYDVKM in the germline V gene. CDR3 region: CATTSWGLDEQYF.

The chain recombines TRBV6-5 with TRBJ1-1. Germline CDR1 and CDR2: MNHEY and SVGAGI. This CDR3 region has 18 residues. The CDR3 sequence: CASSYSFGFGSFDTEAFF.

The rearrangement links TRBV4-1 to TRBJ1-6. The CDR3 contains 14 residues. Germline V gives CDR1 MGHRA, CDR2 YSYEKL. The CDR3 sequence is CASSQTWGDSPLHF.

The chain carries TRBV14 and TRBJ2-7; TCRdb's D gene call, TRBD1, goes unchecked for lack of DNA. Germline assignment: CDR1 SGHDN and CDR2 FVKESK. The CDR3 sequence is 12 residues long. CDR3 amino acids: CASGQGSYEQYF.

This chain connects TRBV20-1 to TRBJ1-5; no DNA is available, so the TRBD1 call from TCRdb remains unchecked. The CDR3 length is 15 residues. The germline gives CDR1 DFQATT, CDR2 SNEGSKA (reference sequence). CDR3 amino acids: CSAREARGGNQPQHF.

The chain joins TRBV24-1 to TRBJ2-1; TCRdb's D call, TRBD1, is unchecked because there is no DNA. Germline CDR1 KGHDR, CDR2 SFDVKD. CDR3 length equals 14 residues. The CDR3 is CATSDLGTGWEQFF.

CDR3 sequence: CASSLDYRVGYTF. The V and J genes are TRBV7-2 and TRBJ1-2; TCRdb names TRBD1, which stays unverified in the absence of DNA. This CDR3 has 13 amino acids. Germline values: CDR1 SGHTA, CDR2 FQGNSA.

This chain uses TRBV7-2 with TRBJ2-7. The CDR3 is 14 amino acids. The V gene's germline CDR1 is SGHTA and CDR2 FQGNSA. CDR3 sequence reads: CASSLWNSPYEQYF.

J is TRBJ2-2 and V is TRBV28; TCRdb proposes TRBD1, but this gene call is untestable without DNA. The germline V gene encodes CDR1 MDHEN and CDR2 SYDVKM. This CDR3 spans 15 amino acids. The CDR3 loop reads CASSSTGTNTGELFF. Full variable domain (rest looked up from reference TRBV28 and TRBJ2-2): DVKVTQSSRYLVKRTGEKVFLECVQDMDHENMFWYRQDPGLGLRLIYFSYDVKMKEKGDIPEGYSVSREKKERFSLILESASTNQTSMYLCASSSTGTNTGELFFGEGSRLTVL.

The V call is TRBV28, the J call TRBJ1-6. The CDR3 contains 14 residues. CDR1 and CDR2 from the germline V gene are MDHEN and SYDVKM. This CDR3 is CASTPEGSNSPLHF.

The rearrangement joins TRBV15 to TRBJ2-6; with no DNA, the TCRdb D assignment of TRBD1 cannot be verified. The CDR3 has 14 amino acids. From germline, CDR1 is LNHNV and CDR2 YYDKDF (reference sequence). CDR3 loop: CATSTPEGANVLTF.